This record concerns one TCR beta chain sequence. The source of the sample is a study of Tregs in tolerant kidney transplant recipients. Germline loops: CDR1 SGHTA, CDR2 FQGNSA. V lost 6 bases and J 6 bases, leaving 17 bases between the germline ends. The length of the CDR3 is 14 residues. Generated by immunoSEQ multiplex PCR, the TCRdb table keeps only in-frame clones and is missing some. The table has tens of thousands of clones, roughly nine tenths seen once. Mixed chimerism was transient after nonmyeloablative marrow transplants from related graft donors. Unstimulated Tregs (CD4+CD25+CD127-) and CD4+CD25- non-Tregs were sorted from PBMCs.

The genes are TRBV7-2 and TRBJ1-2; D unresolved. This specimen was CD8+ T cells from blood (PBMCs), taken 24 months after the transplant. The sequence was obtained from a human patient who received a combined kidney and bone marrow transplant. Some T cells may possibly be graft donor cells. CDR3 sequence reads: CASRLDHPRDGYTF. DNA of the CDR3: TGTGCCAGCAGACTAGACCACCCGCGCGATGGCTACACCTTC.